This note documents a single T cell receptor beta chain sequence. The CDR3 sequence is 10 residues long. CDR1 and CDR2 from the germline V gene are MNHEY and SVGAGI. Trimming pared 10 bases from V and 1 base from J, leaving 3 bases between. Assay used: immunoSEQ multiplex PCR; TCRdb lists only in-frame clones, some missing. In the table there are 250,000 to 300,000 clones, 86% of which are singletons. This sample was taken from a study of cytomegalovirus exposure and HLA in healthy donors. Sequencing input: PBMCs. The chain combines TRBV6-5 with TRBJ2-3; D is uncertain. The TCR was taken from a woman between 18 and 29 years old in good health and CMV-seronegative. As DNA, the CDR3 is TGTGCCACGGGCACAGATACGCAGTATTTT. It encodes CATGTDTQYF.